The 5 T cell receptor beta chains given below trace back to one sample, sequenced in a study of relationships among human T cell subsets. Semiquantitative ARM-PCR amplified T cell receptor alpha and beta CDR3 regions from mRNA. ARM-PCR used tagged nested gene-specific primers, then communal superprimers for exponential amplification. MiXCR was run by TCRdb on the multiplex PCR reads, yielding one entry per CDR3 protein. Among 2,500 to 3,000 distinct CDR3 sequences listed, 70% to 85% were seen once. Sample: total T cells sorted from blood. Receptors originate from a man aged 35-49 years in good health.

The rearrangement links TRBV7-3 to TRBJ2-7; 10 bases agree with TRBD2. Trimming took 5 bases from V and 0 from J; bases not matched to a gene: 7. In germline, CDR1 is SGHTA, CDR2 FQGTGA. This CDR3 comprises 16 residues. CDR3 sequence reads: CASSQFGTSASYEQYF. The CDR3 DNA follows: TGTGCCAGCAGCCAATTCGGGACTAGCGCCTCCTACGAGCAGTACTTC.

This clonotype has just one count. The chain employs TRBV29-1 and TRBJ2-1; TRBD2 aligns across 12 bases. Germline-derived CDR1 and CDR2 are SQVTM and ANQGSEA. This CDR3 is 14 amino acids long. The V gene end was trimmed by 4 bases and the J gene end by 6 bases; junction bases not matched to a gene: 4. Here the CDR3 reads CSVVTSGSPNEQFF. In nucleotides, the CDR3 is TGCAGCGTTGTGACTAGCGGGAGCCCCAATGAGCAGTTCTTC.

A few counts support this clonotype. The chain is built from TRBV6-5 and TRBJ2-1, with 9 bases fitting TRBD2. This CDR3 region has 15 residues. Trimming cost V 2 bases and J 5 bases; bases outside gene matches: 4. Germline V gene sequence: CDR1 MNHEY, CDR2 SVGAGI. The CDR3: CASSYTQRGDNEQFF. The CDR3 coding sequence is TGTGCCAGCAGTTACACGCAGCGGGGGGACAATGAGCAGTTCTTC.

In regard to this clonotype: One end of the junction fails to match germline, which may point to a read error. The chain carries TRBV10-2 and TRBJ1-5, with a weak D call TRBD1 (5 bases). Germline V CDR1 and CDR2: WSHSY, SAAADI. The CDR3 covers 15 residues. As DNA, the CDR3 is TGTGCCATCAGTGAGGGGACTTATAGCAATCAGCCCCAGCATTTT. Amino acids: CAISEGTYSNQPQHF.

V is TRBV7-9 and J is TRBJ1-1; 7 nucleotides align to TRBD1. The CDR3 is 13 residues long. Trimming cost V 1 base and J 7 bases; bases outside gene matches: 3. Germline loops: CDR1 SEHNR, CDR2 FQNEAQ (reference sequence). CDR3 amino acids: CASSLVGDSEAFF. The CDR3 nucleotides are TGTGCCAGCAGCTTAGTCGGGGACAGTGAAGCTTTCTTT.